These 10 T cell receptor beta chains share one sample of origin, sequenced in a study of Graves' ophthalmopathy and Graves' hyperthyroidism. Scientists amplified the TCR beta CDR3 regions from RNA transcripts. Investigators did first-round RT-PCR with HTBI primers, then second-round multiplex PCR. Each CDR3 protein is one row after TCRdb ran MiXCR on the multiplex PCR reads. The data contain 150,000 or so distinct CDR3 sequences, 30% to 45% of them singletons. Sequenced: peripheral blood. These receptors all come from a woman aged 35 to 49 with Graves' ophthalmopathy.

V and J are TRBV12-3 or TRBV12-4 and TRBJ1-1; TRBD1 aligns across 7 bases. This CDR3 has 14 amino acids. V was clipped by 7 bases and J by 3 bases; unmatched bases: 8. For the CDR3, the DNA is TGTGCCAGCACCCGACAGGGCCCGGACACTGAAGCTTTCTTT. Translated, it gives CASTRQGPDTEAFF.

This clonotype was counted ten times or more. J is TRBJ2-7 and V is TRBV11-2; TRBD1 matches 7 bases. The CDR3 length is 14 residues. In germline, CDR1 is SGHAT, CDR2 FQNNGV. J lost 3 bases, V lost 5 bases, and 7 bases had no gene match. In DNA form, the CDR3 reads TGTGCCAGCAGCCAAGGGGACAGATACTACGAGCAGTACTTC. Its translation: CASSQGDRYYEQYF.

This sequence joins TRBV7-9 and TRBJ1-1, with TRBD1 matching 9 bases. The germline V gene encodes CDR1 SEHNR and CDR2 FQNEAQ (reference sequence). This CDR3 is 15 amino acids long. V dropped 4 bases and J dropped 5; count of bases not matched to a gene: 8. The DNA for the CDR3 is TGTGCCAGCAGCTCCGACAGGGGGATCGTGACTGAAGCTTTCTTT. Translated: CASSSDRGIVTEAFF.

This clonotype was recorded many times. CDR3 nucleotide sequence: TGTGCCAGCAGTGACCGGCGGGAGGCTTTCTTT. Translating it yields CASSDRREAFF. The genes are TRBV6-1 and TRBJ1-1; D not resolved. The CDR3 is 11 residues long. V was shortened by 3 bases and J by 11 bases, with 10 bases between the two germline ends. CDR1 is MNHNS, CDR2 SASEGT, per germline.

This clonotype was counted at least ten times. J is TRBJ1-1 and V is TRBV6-5, with D unresolved. V lost 6 bases to trimming and J lost 0 bases, with 8 bases between them. Germline V gene sequence: CDR1 MNHEY, CDR2 SVGAGI. The CDR3 runs to 13 residues. This CDR3 reads CASSHPMNTEAFF. CDR3 nucleotides: TGTGCCAGCAGCCACCCCATGAACACTGAAGCTTTCTTT.

The chain combines TRBV24-1 with TRBJ2-4, with 8 bases matching TRBD1. With 2 bases clipped from V and 6 bases from J, the junction kept 8 bases outside the gene matches. In germline, CDR1 is KGHDR, CDR2 SFDVKD. The CDR3 is made up of 16 amino acids. The CDR3 region has the DNA TGTGCCACCAGTGATTCCGGACAGGGAGTTGGAAACATTCAGTACTTC. Its protein is CATSDSGQGVGNIQYF.

A single count supports this clonotype. V is TRBV11-3 and J is TRBJ1-1, with D possibly matching TRBD1 (6 bases). CDR3 size: 14 residues. V lost 5 bases, J lost 0 bases, and 10 bases lay in between. Germline V gives CDR1 SGHNT, CDR2 YENEEA. CDR3 sequence (DNA): TGTGCCAGCAGCGTGGACAGCATGAACACTGAAGCTTTCTTT. This encodes CASSVDSMNTEAFF.

This clonotype was picked up many times. This sequence joins TRBV5-1 and TRBJ1-2, with TRBD1 as a possible D gene (6 bases). Trimming stripped 4 bases from V and 4 bases from J, with 14 bases between. The CDR3 runs to 14 residues. The germline V gene has CDR1 SGHRS and CDR2 YFSETQ. The CDR3 region has the DNA TGCGCCAGCAGCACCGGGACATTAGTCTATGGCTACACCTTC. This gives the protein CASSTGTLVYGYTF.

This clonotype was observed many times. The chain uses TRBV5-1 and TRBJ1-5, with D possibly TRBD1 on 5 matching bases. This CDR3 contains 14 residues. With 4 bases removed from V and 5 bases from J, the gap between germline ends came to 13 bases. In germline, CDR1 is SGHRS, CDR2 YFSETQ. This CDR3 is CASSQGTDDQPQHF. The CDR3 bases are TGCGCCAGCAGCCAAGGGACTGATGATCAGCCCCAGCATTTT.

This clonotype appeared many times. The chain recombines TRBV6-5 with TRBJ2-2; D not resolved. Trimming removed 2 bases from V and 5 bases from J, with 6 bases in between. This CDR3 is 13 amino acids long. Germline V lookup: CDR1 MNHEY, CDR2 SVGAGI. CDR3 coding DNA: TGTGCCAGCAGTTACCCAGAAACCGGGGAGCTGTTTTTT. Amino acid sequence: CASSYPETGELFF.